A single sample gave rise to the 19 T cell receptor beta chains below, sequenced in a study of neurological immune-mediated disorders. TCRdb independently ran MiXCR on the 5' RACE reads; one entry per CDR3 protein. The sample contains 75,000 to 80,000 distinct CDR3 sequences, 5% to 6% of which appear only once. Source material: PBMCs. These receptors were collected from a woman in her twenties or thirties with multiple sclerosis.

The chain links TRBV7-9 to TRBJ2-5; maybe TRBD1 (5 bases). The CDR3 is 14 amino acids. Germline V gene data show CDR1 as SEHNR and CDR2 as FQNEAQ (reference sequence). V was shortened by 5 bases and J by 5 bases, with 15 bases between the two germline ends. CDR3 bases: TGTGCCAGCAGCCCGGGCCCAAGGGGCGAGACCCAGTACTTC. It is translated as CASSPGPRGETQYF.

This clonotype came up many times. The genes are TRBV20-1 and TRBJ2-7, with no clear D. The CDR3 extends over 15 amino acids. Germline values: CDR1 DFQATT, CDR2 SNEGSKA (reference sequence). V was pared by 6 bases and J by 0 bases, with 18 bases between. The CDR3 sequence: CSAISGRHSSYEQYF. CDR3 in DNA: TGCAGTGCCATCTCCGGCAGGCATAGCTCCTACGAGCAGTACTTC.

This clonotype has ten or more counts. The V gene is TRBV5-6, the J gene TRBJ1-3, with D possibly matching TRBD1 (5 bases). V lost 3 bases and J lost 0, with 16 bases in between. The CDR3 has 17 residues. Germline CDR1 reads SGHDT; CDR2 reads YYEEEE. The CDR3 DNA reads as TGTGCCAGCAGCTCTTGGGGACGCCCGAGCTCTGGAAACACCATATATTTT. It yields the protein CASSSWGRPSSGNTIYF.

This clonotype came up many times. This sequence joins TRBV2 and TRBJ1-6; no definite D call. Germline V gene lookup returns CDR1 SNHLY and CDR2 FYNNEI. Trimming removed 3 bases from V and 7 bases from J, with 7 bases in between. The CDR3 has 13 amino acids. The CDR3 DNA sequence: TGTGCCAGCAGTGATGGCCTGAATTCACCCCTCCACTTT. Translated: CASSDGLNSPLHF.

This clonotype came up many times. The chain combines TRBV5-1 with TRBJ2-7, with D maybe TRBD1 (6 bases). CDR1 and CDR2 (germline): SGHRS, YFSETQ. Deletions cut 4 bases from V and 5 bases from J, with 16 bases between. The CDR3 totals 14 residues. CDR3 protein: CASSPTGYGNEQYF. The DNA of the CDR3 is TGCGCCAGCAGCCCTACAGGGTACGGCAACGAGCAGTACTTC. Combining the CDR3 with reference TRBV5-1 and TRBJ2-7 gives the whole variable domain KAGVTQTPRYLIKTRGQQVTLSCSPISGHRSVSWYQQTPGQGLQFLFEYFSETQRNKGNFPGRFSGRQFSNSRSEMNVSTLELGDSALYLCASSPTGYGNEQYFGPGTRLTVT.

The genes are TRBV29-1 and TRBJ2-5; 12 positions match TRBD2. This CDR3 spans 15 amino acids. Germline V gene data show CDR1 as SQVTM and CDR2 as ANQGSEA. V gave up 7 bases and J gave up 3 bases; unmatched junction bases: 9. The CDR3 reads CSARGLAGREETQYF. Here the CDR3 DNA reads TGCAGCGCTAGAGGACTAGCGGGAAGGGAAGAGACCCAGTACTTC.

This clonotype was found many times. This sequence joins TRBV12-3 or TRBV12-4 and TRBJ1-6; possible D gene TRBD1, 6 bases. Between the trimmed V and J ends, which lost 5 bases and 11 bases, there was a span of 13 bases. The CDR3 covers 13 residues. CDR3 bases: TGTGCCAGCAGTACAACAGGGAAGGCACCCCTCCACTTT. Its translation is CASSTTGKAPLHF.

This clonotype turned up a few times. The J gene is TRBJ1-4, the V gene TRBV12-3 or TRBV12-4; weak D call: TRBD1 (6 bases). CDR3 size: 14 residues. V was trimmed by 3 bases and J by 6 bases, leaving 11 bases between them. DNA of the CDR3: TGTGCCAGCAGTTTGTGGGACACTCATGAAAAACTGTTTTTT. It translates to CASSLWDTHEKLFF.

This clonotype came up many times. The chain joins TRBV29-1 to TRBJ2-1; 13 bases line up with TRBD2. After removal of 6 bases from V and 9 bases from J, the junction contained 8 bases not matched to a gene. Germline V gives CDR1 SQVTM, CDR2 ANQGSEA. This CDR3 is built from 14 residues. As DNA, the CDR3 is TGCAGCGTGAGAGGACTAGCGGGAGCTGGTGAGCAGTTCTTC. Amino acid sequence: CSVRGLAGAGEQFF.

This clonotype has at least ten counts. CDR3 coding DNA: TGCGCCAGCAGCTTGGACCGGTCGGGACGGACTAGCGCTGGGGTCAATGAGCAGTTCTTC. Its translation: CASSLDRSGRTSAGVNEQFF. The V gene is TRBV5-1, the J gene TRBJ2-1, with 9 bases matching TRBD2. The length of the CDR3 is 20 residues. Germline CDR1 SGHRS, CDR2 YFSETQ. Germline trimming cut 0 bases from V and 6 bases from J; bases unmatched to any gene: 19.

This clonotype was seen ten or more times. The J gene is TRBJ1-1, the V gene TRBV5-1; 7 positions agree with TRBD1. Per germline, CDR1 SGHRS and CDR2 YFSETQ. Trimming took 4 bases from V and 1 from J; bases not matched to a gene: 4. This CDR3 is built from 14 residues. This chain's CDR3 is CASSGGTANTEAFF. The DNA for the CDR3 is TGCGCCAGCAGCGGAGGGACAGCGAACACTGAAGCTTTCTTT. Supplemented by reference TRBV5-1 and TRBJ1-1, the full variable domain reads KAGVTQTPRYLIKTRGQQVTLSCSPISGHRSVSWYQQTPGQGLQFLFEYFSETQRNKGNFPGRFSGRQFSNSRSEMNVSTLELGDSALYLCASSGGTANTEAFFGQGTRLTVV.

This clonotype was seen many times. The V and J genes are TRBV4-1 and TRBJ2-3, with D hard to call. This CDR3 comprises 14 residues. The V end was cut by 8 bases, the J end by 3 bases, with 15 bases between. CDR1 MGHRA and CDR2 YSYEKL come from the germline V gene. The CDR3 DNA reads TGCGCCAGCTCTAGGGCCCTAACGACAGATACGCAGTATTTT. The encoded protein is CASSRALTTDTQYF.

This clonotype was counted many times. This chain joins TRBV11-2 and TRBJ2-1; perhaps TRBD1 as D (6 bases). Trimming left V 8 bases short and J 6 bases short, with 17 bases between. Looked up from germline, CDR1 is SGHAT and CDR2 is FQNNGV. The CDR3 spans 14 residues. The CDR3 spells CASLKTAGVNEQFF. The DNA of the CDR3 is TGTGCCAGCCTTAAAACGGCAGGGGTCAATGAGCAGTTCTTC. Variable domain in full (rest from reference TRBV11-2 and TRBJ2-1): EAGVAQSPRYKIIEKRQSVAFWCNPISGHATLYWYQQILGQGPKLLIQFQNNGVVDDSQLPKDRFSAERLKGVDSTLKIQPAKLEDSAVYLCASLKTAGVNEQFFGPGTRLTVL.

This clonotype was seen repeatedly, ten times or more. V gene TRBV14 combines with J gene TRBJ1-1, with 7 bases lining up with TRBD1. V lost 1 base and J lost 2; bases outside the gene matches: 4. The V gene's germline CDR1 is SGHDN and CDR2 FVKESK. The CDR3 contains 15 residues. The CDR3 here is CASSQGTGANTEAFF. Here the CDR3 DNA reads TGTGCCAGCAGCCAAGGAACAGGGGCCAACACTGAAGCTTTCTTT.

This clonotype has a count of ten or more. V is TRBV6-1 and J is TRBJ1-1, with 11 positions matching TRBD1. The length of the CDR3 is 14 residues. V lost 5 bases to trimming and J lost 3 bases; unmatched junction nucleotides: 2. The germline V gene has CDR1 MNHNS and CDR2 SASEGT. CDR3 nucleotide sequence: TGTGCCAGCAGTCGGGACAGGGGGGACACTGAAGCTTTCTTT. Translating it yields CASSRDRGDTEAFF.

This clonotype appeared a few times. The rearrangement links TRBV19 to TRBJ2-3; D is possibly TRBD2 (6 bases). Trimming stripped 0 bases from V and 4 bases from J, with 8 bases between. Germline V gene sequence: CDR1 LNHDA, CDR2 SQIVND (reference sequence). The CDR3 is made up of 14 amino acids. The CDR3 spells CASSIEGGSDTQYF. As DNA, the CDR3 is TGTGCCAGTAGTATAGAGGGGGGATCAGATACGCAGTATTTT.

At least ten counts were recorded for this clonotype. The V and J genes are TRBV5-1 and TRBJ2-1; 7 bases are a match to TRBD1. Trimming took 0 bases from V and 6 from J; bases not matched to a gene: 12. CDR3 length: 17 amino acids. The germline V gene has CDR1 SGHRS and CDR2 YFSETQ. The CDR3 sequence is CASSLEPGGARFNEQFF. CDR3 nucleotide sequence: TGCGCCAGCAGCTTGGAACCAGGGGGAGCCCGGTTCAATGAGCAGTTCTTC.

This clonotype was counted many times. The genes are TRBV20-1 and TRBJ2-1, with 8 nucleotides matching TRBD2. With V trimmed by 5 bases and J by 7 bases, 7 bases remained unmatched. This CDR3 contains 13 residues. Germline CDR1 reads DFQATT; CDR2 reads SNEGSKA (reference sequence). CDR3 protein: CSASSPSGNEQFF. DNA for the CDR3: TGCAGTGCTTCCTCTCCTAGCGGGAATGAGCAGTTCTTC.

This chain uses TRBV28 with TRBJ2-7; TRBD1 agrees at 10 bases. Germline trimming cut 2 bases from V and 3 bases from J; bases unmatched to any gene: 4. The CDR3 totals 15 residues. Germline V gene sequence: CDR1 MDHEN, CDR2 SYDVKM. DNA for the CDR3: TGTGCCAGCAGTTTACCCGGGACAGGGGTCTACGAGCAGTACTTC. Its translation is CASSLPGTGVYEQYF. Combining the CDR3 with reference TRBV28 and TRBJ2-7 gives the whole variable domain DVKVTQSSRYLVKRTGEKVFLECVQDMDHENMFWYRQDPGLGLRLIYFSYDVKMKEKGDIPEGYSVSREKKERFSLILESASTNQTSMYLCASSLPGTGVYEQYFGPGTRLTVT.